This T cell receptor beta chain was observed in a study of cytomegalovirus exposure and HLA in healthy donors. The CDR3 extends over 12 amino acids. Germline loops: CDR1 SGHTA, CDR2 FQGNSA. Germline trimming cut 5 bases from V and 10 bases from J; bases unmatched to any gene: 6. Researchers ran the PCR with 60 Vbeta and 13 Jbeta primers. The protocol was immunoSEQ multiplex PCR, while the TCRdb copy is restricted to in-frame clones and leaves out a portion. The sample includes 150,000 to 180,000 clones, roughly 83% of them seen just once. This clone turned up a few times. Sequenced input: PBMCs. The chain carries TRBV7-2 and TRBJ2-7; 9 nucleotides line up with TRBD1. This clonotype was obtained from a young man in good health and CMV-seropositive. CDR3 amino acids: CASSPQGARQYF. The CDR3 DNA is TGTGCCAGCAGCCCACAGGGGGCGCGACAGTACTTC. Looking up the rest from reference TRBV7-2 and TRBJ2-7 gives the full variable domain: GAGVSQSPSNKVTEKGKDVELRCDPISGHTALYWYRQSLGQGLEFLIYFQGNSAPDKSGLPSDRFSAERTGGSVSTLTIQRTQQEDSAVYLCASSPQGARQYFGPGTRLTVT.